Listed here are 18 T cell receptor beta chains from one sample, sequenced in a study of CD8+ T cells in alopecia areata. Cells that came from pooled cutaneous lymph nodes were sorted using CD4, CD8alpha, NKG2D, NKG2ACE and other markers. Sequencing used cDNA as its template, made by extracting RNA and reverse transcribing it. Clones were read by immunoSEQ multiplex PCR, and TCRdb kept only the in-frame ones, dropping some. The sample includes about 270,000 clones, none of them occurring once. Source material: CD4+ T cells sorted from a lymph node. All receptors come from a C3H/HeJ mouse with alopecia areata. The MHC haplotype of this mouse line is H2-k.

This clone was seen a handful of times. Gene names and germline refer to mouse. The CDR3 reads CTCSADGTAQDTQYF. CDR3 DNA, as far as it was read: TGCACCTGCAGTGCAGATGGGACAGCCCAAGAC. The chain is built from TRBV1 and TRBJ2-5; 7 bases match TRBD1. The read ends 4 residues shy of where the CDR3 ends; the end is completed using the germline J gene. CDR3 size: 15 residues. The germline CDR1 and CDR2 sequences are NSQYPW and LRSPGD (reference sequence). J was trimmed by 2 bases and V by 0 bases; bases with no gene match: 2.

This clone was counted only a few times. The gene symbols are mouse symbols. The CDR3 end is not reached by the read, which stops 4 residues before it; the germline J gene fills it in. The sample carries other DNA sequences with the same CDR3. The J gene is TRBJ2-7, the V gene TRBV13-3; D is unresolved. The CDR3 sequence is 11 residues long. Germline CDR1 reads NNHDY; CDR2 reads SYVADS. Here the CDR3 reads CASSAKYEQYF. Incomplete CDR3 DNA: TGTGCCAGCAGTGCCAAGTAT.

About this clone: Genes here carry mouse names. The observed sequence ends 4 residues before the CDR3 terminus, with the missing tail filled in from the germline J gene. J is TRBJ2-4 and V is TRBV13-1; 10 bases agree with TRBD2. The germline CDR1 and CDR2 sequences are NSHNY and SYGAGN. The length of the CDR3 is 14 residues. The chain's CDR3 is CASSPGLGENTLYF. The covered CDR3 bases are TGTGCCAGCAGCCCCGGACTGGGGGAAAAC.

This clone has only a few counts. Gene labels here are mouse ones. The read is 4 residues too short to cover the CDR3 end, so that end is filled in from the germline J gene. V usage is TRBV19 and J usage is TRBJ1-1, with 9 bases matching TRBD1. The germline V gene encodes CDR1 FNHDT and CDR2 SITEND (reference sequence). The J segment lost 3 bases and the V segment lost 5 bases, leaving 2 bases of the junction unmatched. The CDR3 loop spans 13 amino acids. The CDR3 bases that were read are TGTGCCAGCAGACAGGGGGCGGACACA. Protein sequence: CASRQGADT. The whole CDR3 sequence reads CASRQGADTEVFF.

This clone has more than one count but fewer than ten. Gene names and germline refer to mouse. From the germline J gene comes the end of the CDR3, since the read stops 4 residues before it. The V gene is TRBV17, the J gene TRBJ1-1; D is perhaps TRBD1 (5 bases). The CDR3 has 13 residues. V was clipped by 4 bases and J by 4 bases, with 10 bases between them. Per germline, CDR1 MNHDT and CDR2 YYDKIL. The CDR3 DNA, read in part, is TGTGCTAGCAGTACCCAGGGTGGCACA. It specifies CASSTQGGT. The whole CDR3 protein reads CASSTQGGTEVFF.

Only a few counts were recorded for this clone. Gene labels here are mouse ones. In the same sample, other DNA sequences code for this CDR3. CDR3 bases read: TGTGCCTGGAGTCAACAAAATAATTCGCCC. Its translation: CAWSQQNNSP. The whole CDR3 reads CAWSQQNNSPLYF. V and J are TRBV31 and TRBJ1-6; no clear D. Coverage ceases 3 residues before the CDR3 finishes, and the germline J gene fills in the end. TRBJ1-6 is designated an ORF whose function remains uncertain. The V gene's germline CDR1 is GKSSPN and CDR2 SITVG. V was cut by 1 base and J by 5 bases, with 6 bases left in between. This CDR3 contains 13 residues.

Only a few counts were recorded for this clone. The germline and genes are mouse ones. Coverage ceases 3 residues before the CDR3 finishes, and the germline J gene fills in the end. The identical CDR3 is also encoded by other nucleotide sequences in the sample. The genes are TRBV13-1 and TRBJ1-6, with TRBD1 identical over 10 bases. TRBJ1-6 is annotated as an ORF whose role is uncertain. The CDR3 is 15 residues long. V shed 2 bases and J 7 bases; nucleotides not matched to a gene: 3. Germline V gene lookup returns CDR1 NSHNY and CDR2 SYGAGN. The CDR3 loop is CASSDRDRGNSPLYF. Incomplete CDR3 DNA: TGTGCCAGCAGTGACCGGGACAGGGGAAATTCGCCC.

This clone occurred a few times. Gene names denote mouse genes. The CDR3 end is not reached by the read, which stops 4 residues before it; the germline J gene fills it in. The chain is built from TRBV12-1 and TRBJ1-2; D is perhaps TRBD1 (5 bases). Trimming cost V 1 base and J 0 bases, with 11 bases left between them. CDR1 SGHSN and CDR2 HYEKVE come from the germline V gene. This CDR3 is built from 15 residues. CDR3 protein: CASSLTGGANSDYTF. The covered CDR3 bases are TGTGCCAGCTCTCTGACGGGGGGTGCAAACTCC.

In this sample, this clone turned up many times. These gene names are mouse names. The CDR3 goes on 4 residues after the read ends, and that part is filled in from the germline J gene. The same CDR3 can be traced to other DNA sequences in this sample. This sequence joins TRBV19 and TRBJ2-3; maybe TRBD1 (5 bases). Germline V CDR1 and CDR2: FNHDT, SITEND (reference sequence). The CDR3 is 14 residues long. V was pared by 5 bases and J by 0 bases, with 10 bases between. CDR3 in amino acids: CASRDKTSAETLYF. The CDR3 DNA, read in part, is TGTGCCAGCAGGGACAAAACTAGTGCAGAA.

This clone was counted between two and nine times. Germline and genes here are mouse. The sequence runs out 4 residues before the end of the CDR3; the remainder is reconstructed from the germline J gene. Within the sample, other DNA sequences also encode this same CDR3. V usage is TRBV1 and J usage is TRBJ1-2; 10 nucleotides line up with TRBD1. V gave up 3 bases and J gave up 2 bases; unmatched junction bases: 3. Per germline, CDR1 NSQYPW and CDR2 LRSPGD (reference sequence). This CDR3 is 15 amino acids long. This chain's CDR3 is CTCSASGQGNSDYTF. CDR3 DNA (partial): TGCACCTGCAGTGCGTCGGGACAGGGGAACTCC. Filled out from reference TRBV1 and TRBJ1-2, the complete variable domain reads VTLLEQNPRWRLVPRGQAVNLRCILKNSQYPWMSWYQQDLQKQLQWLFTLRSPGDKEVKSLPGADYLATRVTDTELRLQVANMSQGRTLYCTCSASGQGNSDYTFGSGTRLLVI.

This clone has only a few counts. Gene names denote mouse genes. Read sequence stops 4 residues before the CDR3 end, and the germline J gene provides the missing end. The chain carries TRBV13-1 and TRBJ2-5; D possibly corresponds to TRBD1 (5 bases). V was shortened by 1 base and J by 3 bases, with 6 bases between the two germline ends. In germline, CDR1 is NSHNY, CDR2 SYGAGN. The CDR3 runs to 13 residues. The chain's CDR3 is CASSDHRQDTQYF. Partial CDR3 DNA: TGTGCCAGCAGTGATCACAGGCAAGAC.

This clone turned up a few times. Germline and genes: mouse. The read ends 4 residues before the CDR3 terminus; that terminus is restored from the germline J gene. The chain is built from TRBV13-1 and TRBJ2-4; D may be TRBD1 (5 bases). Per germline, CDR1 NSHNY and CDR2 SYGAGN. The CDR3 has 13 amino acids. V was clipped by 3 bases and J by 1 base, with 6 bases between them. CDR3 DNA, as far as it was read: TGTGCCAGCAGTGTCAGGGGTCAAAAC. It is translated as CASSVRGQN. The CDR3 as a whole reads CASSVRGQNTLYF.

This clone was detected a few times. Mouse gene names and germline throughout. The sequence runs out 4 residues before the end of the CDR3; the remainder is reconstructed from the germline J gene. V gene TRBV13-2 combines with J gene TRBJ2-4, with TRBD2 identical over 10 bases. The CDR3 runs 15 residues. Germline CDR1 reads NNHNN; CDR2 reads SYGAGS (reference sequence). Partial CDR3 DNA: TGTGCCAGCGGTGATGCAGGACTGGGGGAAAAC. Encoded protein: CASGDAGLGEN. The whole CDR3 is CASGDAGLGENTLYF.

Only a few counts were recorded for this clone. Mouse gene names and germline throughout. The observed sequence ends 3 residues before the CDR3 terminus, with the missing tail filled in from the germline J gene. V usage is TRBV13-3 and J usage is TRBJ1-6, with 9 bases that match TRBD1. TRBJ1-6 is identified as an open reading frame with a role that is uncertain. The CDR3 is 16 amino acids. The V gene's germline CDR1 is NNHDY and CDR2 SYVADS. With 3 bases clipped from V and 3 bases from J, the junction kept 4 bases outside the gene matches. CDR3 DNA (partial): TGTGCCAGCAGTGCGTCGGGACAGGGCTATAATTCGCCC. Translating it yields CASSASGQGYNSP. The CDR3, in full, reads CASSASGQGYNSPLYF.

Details on this clone: Gene names and germline match the mouse. The read is 4 residues too short to cover the CDR3 end, so that end is filled in from the germline J gene. V usage is TRBV31 and J usage is TRBJ2-2, with a tentative D call TRBD2 (6 bases). Trimming took off 0 bases at V and 0 bases at J, with 11 bases between the two ends. Germline loops: CDR1 GKSSPN, CDR2 SITVG. This CDR3 region has 16 residues. The CDR3 here is CAWSLLGDSNTGQLYF. The DNA read from the CDR3 is TGTGCCTGGAGTCTATTGGGGGATTCAAACACCGGG.

This clone was seen only a few times. Gene and germline names: mouse. The read ends 3 residues early relative to the CDR3; the germline J gene fills the gap. This sequence joins TRBV5 and TRBJ1-6; a weak D match, TRBD1 (6 bases). TRBJ1-6 is an ORF, and what it does is uncertain. CDR1 is LGHNA, CDR2 YNLKQL, per germline (reference sequence). The V gene lost 5 bases and the J gene lost 0 bases, with 8 bases spanning the gap. This CDR3 is 15 amino acids long. The CDR3 sequence is CASSGDISYNSPLYF. The part of the CDR3 DNA that was read is TGTGCCAGCAGCGGGGACATTTCCTATAATTCGCCC.

This clone was detected many times. Gene names follow the mouse nomenclature. Read sequence stops 4 residues before the CDR3 end, and the germline J gene provides the missing end. The same CDR3 arises from other DNA sequences in this sample as well. J is TRBJ1-1 and V is TRBV13-1; D gene uncertain. The CDR3 covers 12 residues. V gave up 5 bases and J gave up 0 bases, with 5 bases separating them. Germline CDR1 NSHNY, CDR2 SYGAGN. The CDR3 reads CASRQANTEVFF. The covered CDR3 bases are TGTGCCAGCAGACAAGCAAACACA.

This clone was seen only a few times. Genes and germline are mouse. The read comes to an end 4 residues before the CDR3 does, leaving the germline J gene to fill in the end. Other DNA sequences in the sample encode the same CDR3. The chain couples TRBV5 to TRBJ1-1, with D unclear. Germline V lookup: CDR1 LGHNA, CDR2 YNLKQL (reference sequence). Trimming removed 3 bases at V and 0 bases at J, with 2 bases between. The CDR3 totals 12 residues. CDR3 protein: CASSQTNTEVFF. The part of the CDR3 DNA that was read is TGTGCCAGCAGCCAGACAAACACA.